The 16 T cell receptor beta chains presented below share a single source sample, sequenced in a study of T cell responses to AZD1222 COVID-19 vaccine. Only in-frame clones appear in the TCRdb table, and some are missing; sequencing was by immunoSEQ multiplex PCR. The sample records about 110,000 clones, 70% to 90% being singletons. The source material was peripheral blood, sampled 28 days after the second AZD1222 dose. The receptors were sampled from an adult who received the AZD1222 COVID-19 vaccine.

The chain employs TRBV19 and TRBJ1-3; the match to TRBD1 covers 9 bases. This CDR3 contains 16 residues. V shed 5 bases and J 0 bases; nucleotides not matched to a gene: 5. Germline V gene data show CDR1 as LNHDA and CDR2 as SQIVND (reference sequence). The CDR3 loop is CASSLGQGFSGNTIYF. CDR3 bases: TGTGCCAGTAGTCTCGGACAGGGGTTCTCTGGAAACACCATATATTTT.

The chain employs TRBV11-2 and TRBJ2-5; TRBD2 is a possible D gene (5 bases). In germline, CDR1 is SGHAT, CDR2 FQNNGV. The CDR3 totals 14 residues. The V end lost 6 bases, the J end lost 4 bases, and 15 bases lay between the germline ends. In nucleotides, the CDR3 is TGTGCCAGCAGGCGGGCCCCACGGGGAGAGACCCAGTACTTC. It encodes CASRRAPRGETQYF.

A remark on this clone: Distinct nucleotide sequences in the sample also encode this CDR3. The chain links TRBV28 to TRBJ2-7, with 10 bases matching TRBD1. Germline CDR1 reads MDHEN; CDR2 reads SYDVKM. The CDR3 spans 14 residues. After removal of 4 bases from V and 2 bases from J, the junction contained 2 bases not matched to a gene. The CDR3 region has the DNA TGTGCCAGCAGTTCGGGGACAGGGGCCTACGAGCAGTACTTC. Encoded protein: CASSSGTGAYEQYF.

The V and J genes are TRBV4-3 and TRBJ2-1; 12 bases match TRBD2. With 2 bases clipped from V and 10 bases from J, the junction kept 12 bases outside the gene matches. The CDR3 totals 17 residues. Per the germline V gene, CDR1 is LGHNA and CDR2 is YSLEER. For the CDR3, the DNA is TGCGCCAGCAGCCAAAAGTGGCTAGCGGGGGGGCCGAAGGAGCAGTTCTTC. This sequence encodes CASSQKWLAGGPKEQFF.

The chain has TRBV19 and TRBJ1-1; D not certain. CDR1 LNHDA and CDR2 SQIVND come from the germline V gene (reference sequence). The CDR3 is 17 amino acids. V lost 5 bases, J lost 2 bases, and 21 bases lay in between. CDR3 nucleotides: TGTGCCAGTAGTCCCCTAGCCGCATCCGGGCCCAACACTGAAGCTTTCTTT. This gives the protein CASSPLAASGPNTEAFF.

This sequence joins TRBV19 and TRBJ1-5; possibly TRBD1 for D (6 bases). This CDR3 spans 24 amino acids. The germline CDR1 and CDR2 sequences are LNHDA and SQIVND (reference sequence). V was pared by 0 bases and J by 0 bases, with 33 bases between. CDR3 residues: CASSIDTRLPVSWTAFHSNQPQHF. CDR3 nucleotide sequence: TGTGCCAGTAGTATAGATACCCGACTTCCAGTTTCCTGGACAGCCTTTCATAGCAATCAGCCCCAGCATTTT.

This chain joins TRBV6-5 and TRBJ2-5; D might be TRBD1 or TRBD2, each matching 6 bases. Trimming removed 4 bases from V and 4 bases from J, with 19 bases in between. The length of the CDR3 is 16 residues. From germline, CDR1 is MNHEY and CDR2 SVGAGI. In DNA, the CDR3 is TGTGCCAGCAGTTCAAAGAAAGGGGGGCTCGTAGAGACCCAGTACTTC. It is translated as CASSSKKGGLVETQYF.

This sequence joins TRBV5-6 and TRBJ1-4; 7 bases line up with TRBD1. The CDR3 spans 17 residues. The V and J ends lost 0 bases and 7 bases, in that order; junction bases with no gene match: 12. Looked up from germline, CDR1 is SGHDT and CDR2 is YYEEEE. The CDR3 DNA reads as TGTGCCAGCAGCTTGGCGATACAGACAGGGTTTTTTGAAAAACTGTTTTTT. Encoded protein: CASSLAIQTGFFEKLFF. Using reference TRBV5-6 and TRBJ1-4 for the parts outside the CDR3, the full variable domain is DAGVTQSPTHLIKTRGQQVTLRCSPKSGHDTVSWYQQALGQGPQFIFQYYEEEERQRGNFPDRFSGHQFPNYSSELNVNALLLGDSALYLCASSLAIQTGFFEKLFFGSGTQLSVL.

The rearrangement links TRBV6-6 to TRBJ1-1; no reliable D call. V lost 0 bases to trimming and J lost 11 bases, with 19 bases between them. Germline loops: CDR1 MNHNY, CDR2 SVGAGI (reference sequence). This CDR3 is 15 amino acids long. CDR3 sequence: CASSYSIVDDARAFF. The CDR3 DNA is TGTGCCAGCAGTTACTCGATCGTCGACGACGCAAGGGCTTTCTTT.

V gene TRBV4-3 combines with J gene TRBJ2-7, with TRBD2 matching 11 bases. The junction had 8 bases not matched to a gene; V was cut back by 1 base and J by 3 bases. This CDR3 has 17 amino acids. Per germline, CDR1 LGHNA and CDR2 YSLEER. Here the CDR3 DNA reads TGCGCCAGCAGCCAAGCCTCTACAACTAGCGGGGGCTACGAGCAGTACTTC. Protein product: CASSQASTTSGGYEQYF.

The chain's CDR3 is CASSIVTNYGYTF. CDR3 bases: TGTGCCAGTAGTATAGTAACTAACTATGGCTACACCTTC. V gene TRBV19 combines with J gene TRBJ1-2, with D unclear. This CDR3 region has 13 residues. The V end was cut by 1 base, the J end by 0 bases, with 3 bases between. Germline V gene lookup returns CDR1 LNHDA and CDR2 SQIVND (reference sequence).

The CDR3: CASSATAQVTNTEAFF. The CDR3 DNA sequence: TGTGCCAGTAGCGCAACCGCACAGGTCACGAACACTGAAGCTTTCTTT. V is TRBV19 and J is TRBJ1-1, with D perhaps TRBD1 (5 bases). V was pared by 6 bases and J by 1 base, with 18 bases between. Germline assignment: CDR1 LNHDA and CDR2 SQIVND (reference sequence). The CDR3 spans 16 residues.

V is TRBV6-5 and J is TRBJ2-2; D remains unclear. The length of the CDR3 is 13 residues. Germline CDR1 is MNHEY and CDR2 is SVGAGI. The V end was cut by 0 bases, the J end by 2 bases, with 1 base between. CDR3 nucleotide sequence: TGTGCCAGCAGTTACTCAAACACCGGGGAGCTGTTTTTT. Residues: CASSYSNTGELFF.

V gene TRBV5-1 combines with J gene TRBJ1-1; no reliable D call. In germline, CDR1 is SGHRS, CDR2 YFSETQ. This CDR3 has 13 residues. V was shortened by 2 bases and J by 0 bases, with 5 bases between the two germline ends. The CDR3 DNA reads TGCGCCAGCAGCTTTCGAATGAACACTGAAGCTTTCTTT. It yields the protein CASSFRMNTEAFF.

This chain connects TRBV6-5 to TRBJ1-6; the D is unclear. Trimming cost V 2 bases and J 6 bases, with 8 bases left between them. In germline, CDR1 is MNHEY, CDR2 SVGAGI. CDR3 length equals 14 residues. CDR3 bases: TGTGCCAGCAGTTACGGAGCAGCTAATTCACCCCTCCACTTT. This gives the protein CASSYGAANSPLHF.

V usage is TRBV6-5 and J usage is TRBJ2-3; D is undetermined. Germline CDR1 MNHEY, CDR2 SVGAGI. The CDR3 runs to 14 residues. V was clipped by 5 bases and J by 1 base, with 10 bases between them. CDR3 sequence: CASSRALRTDTQYF. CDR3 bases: TGTGCCAGCAGTAGGGCATTGCGCACAGATACGCAGTATTTT.